The next 5 T cell receptor beta chains were all read from a single sample in a study of T-cell reconstitution after alpha-beta-depleted transplantation in children. The TCRbeta library was prepared with unique molecular identifiers. TCRdb reprocessed the PCR reads via MiXCR and lists one record per CDR3 protein. The sample carries fewer than 700,000 distinct CDR3 sequences, under 30% recorded once. Sample: PBMCs, mostly from graft donor cells, taken 360 days after TCRalphabeta/CD19-depleted stem cell transplant. The receptors come from a boy under three years old who had a stem cell transplant for acute myeloid leukemia, so the T cells may come from the graft donor.

The V call is TRBV29-1, the J call TRBJ1-5; tentatively, D is TRBD1 (5 bases). The CDR3 totals 12 residues. V was pared by 3 bases and J by 6 bases, with 9 bases between. Germline V gives CDR1 SQVTM, CDR2 ANQGSEA. In nucleotides, the CDR3 is TGCAGCGTTGAGGATCAGGGTCAGCCCCAGCATTTT. Translation gives CSVEDQGQPQHF.

Only a few counts were recorded for this clonotype. This sequence joins TRBV20-1 and TRBJ2-7, with D hard to call. The germline V and J ends were trimmed by 8 bases and 2 bases, with 10 bases remaining between them. This CDR3 has 11 residues. Germline V gives CDR1 DFQATT, CDR2 SNEGSKA (reference sequence). The CDR3 region is CSFGRTYEQYF. CDR3 DNA: TGCAGTTTCGGGCGGACCTACGAGCAGTACTTC.

The table lists this clonotype with a few counts. The chain is built from TRBV20-1 and TRBJ2-7; 8 bases map to TRBD2. From germline, CDR1 is DFQATT and CDR2 SNEGSKA (reference sequence). The CDR3 runs to 12 residues. Here the CDR3 reads CSLGGTRDEQYF. The CDR3 DNA is TGCAGCTTGGGCGGGACTAGAGACGAGCAGTACTTC.

J is TRBJ2-1 and V is TRBV27; 8 bases agree with TRBD2. Germline CDR1 and CDR2: MNHEY and SMNVEV (reference sequence). J lost 6 bases, V lost 0 bases, and 4 bases had no gene match. This CDR3 has 15 residues. The CDR3 spells CASSLSAGGLNEQFF. The CDR3 DNA is TGTGCCAGCAGTTTATCTGCGGGGGGCCTCAATGAGCAGTTCTTC.

V gene TRBV9 combines with J gene TRBJ2-7; perhaps TRBD2 as D (6 bases). This CDR3 contains 14 residues. The V gene's germline CDR1 is SGDLS and CDR2 YYNGEE. Trimming took off 0 bases at V and 5 bases at J, with 12 bases between the two ends. CDR3 amino acids: CASSVGTGENEQYF. In DNA form, the CDR3 reads TGTGCCAGCAGCGTAGGTACGGGGGAGAACGAGCAGTACTTC. The complete variable domain, with remaining parts taken from reference TRBV9 and TRBJ2-7, reads DSGVTQTPKHLITATGQRVTLRCSPRSGDLSVYWYQQSLDQGLQFLIQYYNGEERAKGNILERFSAQQFPDLHSELNLSSLELGDSALYFCASSVGTGENEQYFGPGTRLTVT.